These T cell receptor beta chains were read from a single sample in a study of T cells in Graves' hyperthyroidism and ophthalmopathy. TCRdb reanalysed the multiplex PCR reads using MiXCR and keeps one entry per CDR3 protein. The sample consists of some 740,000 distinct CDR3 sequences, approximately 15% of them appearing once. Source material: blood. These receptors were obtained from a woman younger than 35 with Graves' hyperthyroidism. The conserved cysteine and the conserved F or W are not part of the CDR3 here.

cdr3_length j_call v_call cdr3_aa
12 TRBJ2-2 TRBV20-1 SARLAQGSGELF
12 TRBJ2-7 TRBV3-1 ASSQGGRSYEQY
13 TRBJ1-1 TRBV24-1 ATSDKQGGNTEAF
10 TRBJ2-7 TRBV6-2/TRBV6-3 ASSNTMKEQY
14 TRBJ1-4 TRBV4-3 ASSQQNELPNEKLF
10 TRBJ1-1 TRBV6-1 ASARFNTEAF
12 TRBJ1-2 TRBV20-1 SARVWQELDGYT
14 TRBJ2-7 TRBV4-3 ASSQDRLTGPYEQY
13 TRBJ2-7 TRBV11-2 ASSQGRILQGEQY
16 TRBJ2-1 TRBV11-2 ASSRGGTLAVSYNEQF
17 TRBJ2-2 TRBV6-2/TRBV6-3 ASSYSIPQGALDIGELF
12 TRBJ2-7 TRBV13 ASSLWTEHMEQY
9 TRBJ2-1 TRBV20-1 SASEANEQF
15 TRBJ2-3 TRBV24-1 ATSDAGPSVSTDTQY
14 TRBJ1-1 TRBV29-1 NVDRFLRAENTEAF
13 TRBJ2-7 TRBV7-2 ASSLRGQGSYEQY